This TCR beta chain was identified during a study of cytomegalovirus exposure and HLA in healthy donors. The PCR employed 60 Vbeta primers together with 13 Jbeta primers. Measured with immunoSEQ multiplex PCR; TCRdb has only the in-frame clones, and not every one. Among about 130,000 clones listed, 76% were seen once. CDR3 length equals 20 residues. Looked up from germline, CDR1 is MGHRA and CDR2 is YSYEKL. V was trimmed by 0 bases and J by 5 bases, leaving 27 bases between them. This sequence originates from a man in his forties or fifties in good health and CMV-seronegative. V and J are TRBV4-1 and TRBJ2-3; D gene ambiguous. The sample was PBMCs. The CDR3 spells CASSQDMRIGVFPVGDTQYF. CDR3 in DNA: TGCGCCAGCAGCCAAGATATGCGGATTGGCGTCTTCCCCGTGGGAGATACGCAGTATTTT.